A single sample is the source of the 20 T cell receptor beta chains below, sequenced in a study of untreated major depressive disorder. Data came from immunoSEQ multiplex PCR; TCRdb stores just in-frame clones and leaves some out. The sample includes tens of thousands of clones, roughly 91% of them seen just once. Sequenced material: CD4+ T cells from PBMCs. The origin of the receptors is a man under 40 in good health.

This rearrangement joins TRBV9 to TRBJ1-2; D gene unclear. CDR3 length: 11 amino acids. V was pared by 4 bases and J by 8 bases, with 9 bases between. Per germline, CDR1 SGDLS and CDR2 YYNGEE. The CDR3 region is CASSQVGGYTF. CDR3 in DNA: TGTGCCAGCAGCCAAGTGGGAGGCTACACCTTC.

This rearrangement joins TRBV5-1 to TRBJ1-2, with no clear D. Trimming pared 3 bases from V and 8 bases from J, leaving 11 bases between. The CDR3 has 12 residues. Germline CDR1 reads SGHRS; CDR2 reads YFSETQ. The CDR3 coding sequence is TGCGCCAGCAGCTCGATGGGGATAGGCTACACCTTC. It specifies CASSSMGIGYTF.

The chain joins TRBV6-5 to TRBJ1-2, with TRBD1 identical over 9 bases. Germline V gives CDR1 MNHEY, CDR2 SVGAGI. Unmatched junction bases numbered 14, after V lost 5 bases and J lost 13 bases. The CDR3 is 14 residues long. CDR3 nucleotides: TGTGCCAGCAGTCGCCCCGGGACAGGGAACGGTAGCACCTTC. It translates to CASSRPGTGNGSTF.

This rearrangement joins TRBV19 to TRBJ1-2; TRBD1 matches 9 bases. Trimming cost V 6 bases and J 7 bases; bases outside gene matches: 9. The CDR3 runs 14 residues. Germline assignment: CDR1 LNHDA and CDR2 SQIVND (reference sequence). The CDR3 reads CASRNRDREAGYTF. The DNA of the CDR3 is TGTGCCAGTAGAAACCGGGACAGGGAGGCTGGCTACACCTTC.

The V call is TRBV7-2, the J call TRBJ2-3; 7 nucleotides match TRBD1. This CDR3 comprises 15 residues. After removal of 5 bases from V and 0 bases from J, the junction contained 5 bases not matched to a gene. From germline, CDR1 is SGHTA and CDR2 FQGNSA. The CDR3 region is CASSTTGSSTDTQYF. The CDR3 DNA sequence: TGTGCCAGCAGCACGACAGGGTCAAGCACAGATACGCAGTATTTT.

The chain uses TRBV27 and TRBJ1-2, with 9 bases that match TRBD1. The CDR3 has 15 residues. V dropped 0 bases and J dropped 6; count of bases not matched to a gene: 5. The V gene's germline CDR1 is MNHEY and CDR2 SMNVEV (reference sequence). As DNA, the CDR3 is TGTGCCAGCAGTTTATCGGGGACAGGGAGTCATGGCTACACCTTC. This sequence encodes CASSLSGTGSHGYTF.

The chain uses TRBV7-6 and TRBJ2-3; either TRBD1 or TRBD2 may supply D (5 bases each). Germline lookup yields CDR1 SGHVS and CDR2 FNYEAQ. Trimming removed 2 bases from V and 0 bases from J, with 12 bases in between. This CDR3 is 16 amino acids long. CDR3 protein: CASSLYGAPSTDTQYF. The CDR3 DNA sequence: TGTGCCAGCAGCTTATACGGGGCTCCTAGCACAGATACGCAGTATTTT.

For the CDR3, the DNA is TGTGCCAGCACCACCATCTCCCCCACAGATACGCAGTATTTT. Translating it yields CASTTISPTDTQYF. This chain joins TRBV27 and TRBJ2-3; D is unclear. The CDR3 has 14 amino acids. Germline CDR1 and CDR2: MNHEY and SMNVEV (reference sequence). Trimming removed 7 bases at V and 2 bases at J, with 13 bases between.

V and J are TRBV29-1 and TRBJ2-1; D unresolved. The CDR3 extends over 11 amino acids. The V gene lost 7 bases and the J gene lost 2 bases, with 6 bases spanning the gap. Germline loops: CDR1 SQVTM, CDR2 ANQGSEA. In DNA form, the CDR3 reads TGCAGCGGAGCCACCTACAATGAGCAGTTCTTC. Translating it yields CSGATYNEQFF.

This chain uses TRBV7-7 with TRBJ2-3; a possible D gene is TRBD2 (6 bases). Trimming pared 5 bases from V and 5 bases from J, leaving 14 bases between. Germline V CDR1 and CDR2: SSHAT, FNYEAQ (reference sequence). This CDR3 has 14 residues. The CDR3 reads CASSPPGRQDTQYF. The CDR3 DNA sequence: TGTGCCAGCAGCCCCCCGGGGAGGCAAGATACGCAGTATTTT.

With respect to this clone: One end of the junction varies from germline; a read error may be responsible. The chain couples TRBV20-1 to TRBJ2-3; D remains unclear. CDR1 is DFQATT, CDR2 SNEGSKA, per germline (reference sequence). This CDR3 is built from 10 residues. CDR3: CSARDTTFLF. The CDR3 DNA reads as TGCAGTGCTAGAGATACGACCTTCCTATTT.

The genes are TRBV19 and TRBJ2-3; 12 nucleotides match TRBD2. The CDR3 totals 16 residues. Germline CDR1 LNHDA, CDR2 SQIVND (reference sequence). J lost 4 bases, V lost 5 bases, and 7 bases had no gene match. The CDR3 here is CASSLRLAGDADTQYF. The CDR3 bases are TGTGCCAGTAGTTTACGACTAGCGGGAGATGCAGATACGCAGTATTTT.

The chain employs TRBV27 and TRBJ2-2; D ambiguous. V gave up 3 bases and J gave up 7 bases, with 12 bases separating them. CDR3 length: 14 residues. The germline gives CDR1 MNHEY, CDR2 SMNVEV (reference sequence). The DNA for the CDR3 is TGTGCCAGCAGTTTGGATCGTTATCGCGGGGAGCTGTTTTTT. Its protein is CASSLDRYRGELFF.

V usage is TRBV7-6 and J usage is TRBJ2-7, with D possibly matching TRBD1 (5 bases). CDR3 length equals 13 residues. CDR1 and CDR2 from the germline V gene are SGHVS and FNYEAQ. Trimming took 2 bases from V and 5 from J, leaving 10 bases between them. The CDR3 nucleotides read TGTGCCAGCAGCTTAAAGTTCAGGGACGAGCAGTACTTC. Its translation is CASSLKFRDEQYF.

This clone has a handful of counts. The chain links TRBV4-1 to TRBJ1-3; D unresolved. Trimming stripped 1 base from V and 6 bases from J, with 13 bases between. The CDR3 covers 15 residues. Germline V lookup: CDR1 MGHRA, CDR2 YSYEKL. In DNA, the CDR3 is TGCGCCAGCAGCCAAGTGGTAGGGAGCCCAAACACCATATATTTT. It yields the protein CASSQVVGSPNTIYF.

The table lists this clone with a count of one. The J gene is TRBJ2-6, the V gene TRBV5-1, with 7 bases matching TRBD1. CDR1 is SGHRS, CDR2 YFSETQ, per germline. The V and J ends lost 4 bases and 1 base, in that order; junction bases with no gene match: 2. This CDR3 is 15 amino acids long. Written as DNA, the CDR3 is TGCGCCAGCAGCCGGGACAGTTCTGGGGCCAACGTCCTGACTTTC. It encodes CASSRDSSGANVLTF.

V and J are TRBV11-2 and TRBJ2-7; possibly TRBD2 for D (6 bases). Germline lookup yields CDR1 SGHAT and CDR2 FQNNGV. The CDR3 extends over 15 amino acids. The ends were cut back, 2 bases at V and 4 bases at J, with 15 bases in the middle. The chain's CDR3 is CASSLPLASLYEQYF. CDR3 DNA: TGTGCCAGCAGCTTACCTCTAGCGTCCCTATACGAGCAGTACTTC.

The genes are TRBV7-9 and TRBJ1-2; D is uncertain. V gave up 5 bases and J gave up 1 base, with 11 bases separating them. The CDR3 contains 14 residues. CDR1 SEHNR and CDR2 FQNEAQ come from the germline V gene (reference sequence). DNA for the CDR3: TGTGCCAGCAGCCCCCGGGATTATAACTATGGCTACACCTTC. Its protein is CASSPRDYNYGYTF.

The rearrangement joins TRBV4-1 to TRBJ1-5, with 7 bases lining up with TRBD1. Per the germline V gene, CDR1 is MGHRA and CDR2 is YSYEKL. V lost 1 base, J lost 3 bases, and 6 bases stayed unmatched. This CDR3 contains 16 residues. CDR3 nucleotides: TGCGCCAGCAGCCAAGGCCGGGACAGAGACAATCAGCCCCAGCATTTT. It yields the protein CASSQGRDRDNQPQHF.

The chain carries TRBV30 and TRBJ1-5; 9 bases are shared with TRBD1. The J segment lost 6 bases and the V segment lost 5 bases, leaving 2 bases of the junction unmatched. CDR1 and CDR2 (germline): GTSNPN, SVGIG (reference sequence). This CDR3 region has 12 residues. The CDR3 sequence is CAWSTGGQPQHF. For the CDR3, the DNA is TGTGCCTGGTCGACAGGGGGTCAGCCCCAGCATTTT.